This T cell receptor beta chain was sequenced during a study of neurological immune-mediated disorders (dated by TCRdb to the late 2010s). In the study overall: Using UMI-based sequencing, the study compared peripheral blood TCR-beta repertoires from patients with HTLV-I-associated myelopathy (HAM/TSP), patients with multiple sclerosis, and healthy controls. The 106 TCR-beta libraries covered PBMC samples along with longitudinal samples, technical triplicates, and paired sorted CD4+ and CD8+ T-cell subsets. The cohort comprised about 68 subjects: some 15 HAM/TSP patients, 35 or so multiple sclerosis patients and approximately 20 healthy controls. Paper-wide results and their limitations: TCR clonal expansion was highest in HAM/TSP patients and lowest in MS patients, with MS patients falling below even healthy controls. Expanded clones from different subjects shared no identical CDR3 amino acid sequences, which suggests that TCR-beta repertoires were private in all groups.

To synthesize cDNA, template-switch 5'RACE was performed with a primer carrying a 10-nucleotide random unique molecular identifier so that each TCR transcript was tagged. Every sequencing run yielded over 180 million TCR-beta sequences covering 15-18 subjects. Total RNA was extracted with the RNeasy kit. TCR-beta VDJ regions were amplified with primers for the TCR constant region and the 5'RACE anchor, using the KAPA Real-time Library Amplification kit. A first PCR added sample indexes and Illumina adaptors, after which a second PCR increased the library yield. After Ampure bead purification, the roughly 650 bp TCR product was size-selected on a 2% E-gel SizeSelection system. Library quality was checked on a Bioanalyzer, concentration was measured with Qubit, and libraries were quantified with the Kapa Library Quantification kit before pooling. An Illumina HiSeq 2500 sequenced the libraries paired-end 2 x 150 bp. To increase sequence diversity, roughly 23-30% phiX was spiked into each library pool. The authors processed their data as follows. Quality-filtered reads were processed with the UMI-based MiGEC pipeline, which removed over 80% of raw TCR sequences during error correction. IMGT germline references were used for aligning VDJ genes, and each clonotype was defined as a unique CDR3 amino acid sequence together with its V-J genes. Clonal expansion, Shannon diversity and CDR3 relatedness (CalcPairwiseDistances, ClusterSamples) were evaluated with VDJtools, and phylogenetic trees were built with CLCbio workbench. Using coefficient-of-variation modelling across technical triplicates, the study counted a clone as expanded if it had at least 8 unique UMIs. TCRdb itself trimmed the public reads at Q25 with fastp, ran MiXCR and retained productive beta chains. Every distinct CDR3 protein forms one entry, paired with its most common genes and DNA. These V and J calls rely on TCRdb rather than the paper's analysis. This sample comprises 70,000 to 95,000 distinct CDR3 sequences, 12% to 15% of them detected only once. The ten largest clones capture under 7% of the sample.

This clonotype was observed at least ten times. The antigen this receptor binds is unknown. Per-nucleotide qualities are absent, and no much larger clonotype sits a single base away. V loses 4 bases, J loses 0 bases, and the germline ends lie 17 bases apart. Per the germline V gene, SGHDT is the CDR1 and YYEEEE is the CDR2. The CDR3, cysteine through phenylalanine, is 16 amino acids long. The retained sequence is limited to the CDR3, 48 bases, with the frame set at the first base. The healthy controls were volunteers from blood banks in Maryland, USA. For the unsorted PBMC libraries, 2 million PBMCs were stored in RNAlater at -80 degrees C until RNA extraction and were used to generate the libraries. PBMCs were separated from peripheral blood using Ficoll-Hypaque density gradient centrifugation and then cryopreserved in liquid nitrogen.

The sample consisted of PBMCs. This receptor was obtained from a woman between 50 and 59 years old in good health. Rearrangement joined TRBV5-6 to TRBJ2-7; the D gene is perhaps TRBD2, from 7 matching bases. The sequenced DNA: TGTGCCAGCAGCCGGGGGCCCAGCGGGAACTCCTACGAGCAGTACTTC. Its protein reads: CASSRGPSGNSYEQYF. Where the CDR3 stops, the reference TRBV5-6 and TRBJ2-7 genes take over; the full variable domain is DAGVTQSPTHLIKTRGQQVTLRCSPKSGHDTVSWYQQALGQGPQFIFQYYEEEERQRGNFPDRFSGHQFPNYSSELNVNALLLGDSALYLCASSRGPSGNSYEQYFGPGTRLTVT.